Listed below are T cell receptor beta chains from one sample, sequenced in a study of cytomegalovirus exposure and HLA in healthy donors. Measured with immunoSEQ multiplex PCR; TCRdb has only the in-frame clones, and not every one. The sample lists 110,000 to 150,000 clones, around 70% occurring once. Source material: PBMCs. The source of these receptors is a man aged 40-55 years in good health and CMV-seronegative. Both conserved end residues are part of each CDR3. A D gene is named only where the DNA matches it firmly. A row's size may be missing; if present it is once, few, many or a size class.

clone_size: -; j_call: TRBJ1-2; d_call: -; v_call: TRBV15; cdr3_aa: CATSRGTVDSRGYTF; cdr3_nt: TGTGCCACCAGCAGAGGGACAGTTGATTCGCGTGGCTACACCTTC
clone_size: -; j_call: TRBJ2-1; d_call: TRBD2; v_call: TRBV4-3; cdr3_aa: CASSQSRLAGGGEQFF; cdr3_nt: TGCGCCAGCAGCCAAAGTCGGCTAGCGGGAGGGGGTGAGCAGTTCTTC
clone_size: -; j_call: TRBJ2-3; d_call: -; v_call: TRBV9; cdr3_aa: CASSPSGPGGNTQYF; cdr3_nt: TGTGCCAGCAGCCCGAGTGGGCCCGGGGGAAATACGCAGTATTTT
clone_size: -; j_call: TRBJ2-7; d_call: -; v_call: TRBV5-6; cdr3_aa: CASSLFQGVYEQYF; cdr3_nt: TGTGCCAGCAGCTTGTTCCAGGGCGTGTACGAGCAGTACTTC
clone_size: -; j_call: TRBJ2-3; d_call: -; v_call: TRBV5-5; cdr3_aa: CASSPQGASPTDTQYF; cdr3_nt: TGTGCCAGCAGCCCCCAAGGGGCCTCCCCCACAGATACGCAGTATTTT
clone_size: -; j_call: TRBJ1-3; d_call: -; v_call: TRBV6-5; cdr3_aa: CASSYSLAQAGNTIYF; cdr3_nt: TGTGCCAGCAGTTACTCGTTAGCTCAAGCTGGAAACACCATATATTTT
clone_size: -; j_call: TRBJ2-1; d_call: TRBD1; v_call: TRBV2; cdr3_aa: CASRTDRGTYNEQFF; cdr3_nt: TGTGCCAGCAGGACGGACAGGGGGACGTACAATGAGCAGTTCTTC
clone_size: -; j_call: TRBJ1-1; d_call: -; v_call: TRBV13; cdr3_aa: CASSLDEGGDTEAFF; cdr3_nt: TGTGCCAGCAGCTTAGACGAGGGCGGAGACACTGAAGCTTTCTTT
clone_size: -; j_call: TRBJ2-2; d_call: TRBD2; v_call: TRBV9; cdr3_aa: CASSVEGSGGLTGELFF; cdr3_nt: TGTGCCAGCAGCGTAGAAGGTAGCGGGGGGCTCACCGGGGAGCTGTTTTTT
clone_size: -; j_call: TRBJ2-7; d_call: -; v_call: TRBV29-1; cdr3_aa: CSVEARPTGEQYF; cdr3_nt: TGCAGCGTAGAAGCGAGGCCCACCGGCGAGCAGTACTTC
clone_size: -; j_call: TRBJ2-5; d_call: TRBD1; v_call: TRBV25-1; cdr3_aa: CASSDPTGLETQYF; cdr3_nt: TGTGCCAGCAGTGATCCGACAGGGCTGGAGACCCAGTACTTC
clone_size: -; j_call: TRBJ2-1; d_call: TRBD1; v_call: TRBV7-9; cdr3_aa: CASSQGQPTYNEQFF; cdr3_nt: TGTGCCAGCAGCCAGGGACAGCCGACGTACAATGAGCAGTTCTTC
clone_size: -; j_call: TRBJ2-7; d_call: TRBD2; v_call: TRBV27; cdr3_aa: CASSQLAGLHFYEQYF; cdr3_nt: TGTGCCAGCAGTCAGTTAGCGGGGCTCCATTTCTACGAGCAGTACTTC
clone_size: -; j_call: TRBJ2-1; d_call: TRBD2; v_call: TRBV7-3; cdr3_aa: CASTSSGASGGYNEQFF; cdr3_nt: TGTGCCAGCACCTCTAGTGGGGCTAGCGGGGGGTACAATGAGCAGTTCTTC
clone_size: -; j_call: TRBJ1-1; d_call: -; v_call: TRBV11-2; cdr3_aa: CASSLDSGNTEAFF; cdr3_nt: TGTGCCAGCAGCTTAGATTCCGGGAACACTGAAGCTTTCTTT
clone_size: -; j_call: TRBJ2-7; d_call: TRBD1; v_call: TRBV6-1; cdr3_aa: CASSAGQGETYEQYF; cdr3_nt: TGTGCCAGCAGTGCAGGACAGGGCGAAACCTACGAGCAGTACTTC
clone_size: -; j_call: TRBJ1-1; d_call: TRBD1; v_call: TRBV25-1; cdr3_aa: CASRPGQSGSEAFF; cdr3_nt: TGTGCCAGCAGGCCGGGACAGTCGGGGAGTGAAGCTTTCTTT
clone_size: few; j_call: TRBJ2-7; d_call: TRBD1; v_call: TRBV19; cdr3_aa: CASSPRTGWEQYF; cdr3_nt: TGTGCCAGTAGTCCGAGGACAGGGTGGGAGCAGTACTTC
clone_size: -; j_call: TRBJ1-5; d_call: -; v_call: TRBV21-1; cdr3_aa: CASISAAGGTQPQHF; cdr3_nt: TGTGCCAGCATTTCGGCGGCAGGGGGCACTCAGCCCCAGCATTTT
clone_size: few; j_call: TRBJ2-1; d_call: -; v_call: TRBV29-1; cdr3_aa: CSVASGESSYNEQFF; cdr3_nt: TGCAGCGTTGCCTCGGGGGAGAGCTCCTACAATGAGCAGTTCTTC
clone_size: -; j_call: TRBJ1-5; d_call: -; v_call: TRBV18; cdr3_aa: CASSSTGSWNQPQHF; cdr3_nt: TGTGCCAGCTCATCCACAGGGAGTTGGAATCAGCCCCAGCATTTT
clone_size: few; j_call: TRBJ2-7; d_call: -; v_call: TRBV5-1; cdr3_aa: CASSLEIGGVGEYF; cdr3_nt: TGCGCCAGCAGCTTGGAAATTGGGGGCGTCGGGGAGTACTTC
clone_size: -; j_call: TRBJ1-2; d_call: TRBD1; v_call: TRBV5-4; cdr3_aa: CASSLPMGQVNYGYTF; cdr3_nt: TGTGCCAGCAGCCTGCCAATGGGACAGGTGAACTATGGCTACACCTTC
clone_size: -; j_call: TRBJ2-2; d_call: TRBD2; v_call: TRBV7-2; cdr3_aa: CASSLESLAGVTGELFF; cdr3_nt: TGTGCCAGCAGCTTAGAATCGCTAGCGGGAGTCACCGGGGAGCTGTTTTTT
clone_size: -; j_call: TRBJ2-7; d_call: -; v_call: TRBV18; cdr3_aa: CASSEQAHYEQYF; cdr3_nt: TGTGCCAGCTCGGAACAGGCACACTACGAGCAGTACTTC
clone_size: -; j_call: TRBJ1-5; d_call: -; v_call: TRBV6-6; cdr3_aa: CASSYPRDQPQHF; cdr3_nt: TGTGCCAGCAGTTACCCGAGAGATCAGCCCCAGCATTTT
clone_size: -; j_call: TRBJ1-5; d_call: -; v_call: TRBV14; cdr3_aa: CASSQGIRVHQPQHF; cdr3_nt: TGTGCCAGCAGCCAAGGTATTCGTGTTCATCAGCCCCAGCATTTT
clone_size: -; j_call: TRBJ1-5; d_call: TRBD1; v_call: TRBV28; cdr3_aa: CASSATGTASHQPQHF; cdr3_nt: TGTGCCAGCAGTGCAACCGGGACAGCATCTCATCAGCCCCAGCATTTT
clone_size: few; j_call: TRBJ1-3; d_call: -; v_call: TRBV7-8; cdr3_aa: CASSLVVGSGNTIYF; cdr3_nt: TGTGCCAGCAGCTTAGTGGTCGGTAGTGGAAACACCATATATTTT
clone_size: -; j_call: TRBJ2-7; d_call: TRBD1; v_call: TRBV6-5; cdr3_aa: CASSLGGQGSYEQYF; cdr3_nt: TGTGCCAGCAGTCTGGGGGGACAGGGGAGCTACGAGCAGTACTTC
clone_size: -; j_call: TRBJ1-5; d_call: -; v_call: TRBV7-6; cdr3_aa: CASGWGVNQPQHF; cdr3_nt: TGTGCCTCTGGATGGGGGGTGAATCAGCCCCAGCATTTT
clone_size: -; j_call: TRBJ1-3; d_call: -; v_call: TRBV6-6; cdr3_aa: CASSYPTGSSGNTIYF; cdr3_nt: TGTGCCAGCAGTTACCCCACAGGGAGCTCTGGAAACACCATATATTTT
clone_size: -; j_call: TRBJ2-1; d_call: -; v_call: TRBV5-1; cdr3_aa: CASSLVLGSSYNEQFF; cdr3_nt: TGCGCCAGCAGCTTGGTACTCGGGAGCTCCTACAATGAGCAGTTCTTC
clone_size: -; j_call: TRBJ2-7; d_call: TRBD1; v_call: TRBV7-2; cdr3_aa: CASSWNRGSYEQYF; cdr3_nt: TGTGCCAGCAGCTGGAACAGGGGGTCCTACGAGCAGTACTTC
clone_size: -; j_call: TRBJ1-2; d_call: -; v_call: TRBV5-1; cdr3_aa: CASSVGTTGYTF; cdr3_nt: TGCGCCAGCAGCGTTGGGACAACCGGCTACACCTTC
clone_size: -; j_call: TRBJ2-3; d_call: -; v_call: TRBV14; cdr3_aa: CASSQATGLSTDTQYF; cdr3_nt: TGTGCCAGCAGCCAAGCGACGGGGTTGAGCACAGATACGCAGTATTTT
clone_size: few; j_call: TRBJ2-1; d_call: -; v_call: TRBV6-4; cdr3_aa: CASSDSMGGGGEQFF; cdr3_nt: TGTGCCAGCAGTGACTCTATGGGGGGGGGCGGTGAGCAGTTCTTC
clone_size: few; j_call: TRBJ2-5; d_call: -; v_call: TRBV7-7; cdr3_aa: CASSPVGGAGETQYF; cdr3_nt: TGTGCCAGCAGCCCCGTAGGGGGGGCGGGAGAGACCCAGTACTTC
clone_size: -; j_call: TRBJ2-3; d_call: TRBD2; v_call: TRBV27; cdr3_aa: CASGLAESSTDTQYF; cdr3_nt: TGTGCCAGCGGACTAGCGGAATCGAGCACAGATACGCAGTATTTT
clone_size: few; j_call: TRBJ1-1; d_call: -; v_call: TRBV6-5; cdr3_aa: CASSYSRQGWTEAFF; cdr3_nt: TGTGCCAGCAGTTACTCTCGGCAGGGCTGGACTGAAGCTTTCTTT
clone_size: -; j_call: TRBJ2-1; d_call: -; v_call: TRBV5-1; cdr3_aa: CASSLAGVNNEQFF; cdr3_nt: TGCGCCAGCAGCTTGGCCGGGGTGAACAATGAGCAGTTCTTC
clone_size: -; j_call: TRBJ1-2; d_call: TRBD1; v_call: TRBV6-5; cdr3_aa: CASSPGQGVYGYTF; cdr3_nt: TGTGCCAGCAGTCCGGGACAGGGTGTCTATGGCTACACCTTC